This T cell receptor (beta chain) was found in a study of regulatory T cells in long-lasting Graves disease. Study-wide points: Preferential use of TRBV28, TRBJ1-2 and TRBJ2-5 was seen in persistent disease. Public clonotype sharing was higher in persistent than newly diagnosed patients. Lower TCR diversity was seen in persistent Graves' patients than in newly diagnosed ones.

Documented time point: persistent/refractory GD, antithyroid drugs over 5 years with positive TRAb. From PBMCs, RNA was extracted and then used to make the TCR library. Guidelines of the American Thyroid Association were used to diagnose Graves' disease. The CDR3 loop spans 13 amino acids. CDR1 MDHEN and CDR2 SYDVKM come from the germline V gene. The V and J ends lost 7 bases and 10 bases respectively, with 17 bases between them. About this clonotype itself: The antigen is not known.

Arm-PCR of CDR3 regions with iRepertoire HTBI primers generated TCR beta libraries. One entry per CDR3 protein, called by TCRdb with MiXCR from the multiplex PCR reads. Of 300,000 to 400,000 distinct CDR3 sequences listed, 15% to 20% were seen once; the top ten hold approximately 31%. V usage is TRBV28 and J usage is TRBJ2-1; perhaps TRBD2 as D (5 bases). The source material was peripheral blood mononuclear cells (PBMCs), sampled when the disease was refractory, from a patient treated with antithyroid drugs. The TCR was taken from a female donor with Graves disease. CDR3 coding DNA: TGTGCCAGCACCCAACTAGGAACGGGGGAGCAGTTCTTC. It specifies CASTQLGTGEQFF.